A selection of T cell receptor beta chains follows, all from one sample in a study of blood T cells in healthy people across ages. Each CDR3 protein is one row after TCRdb ran MiXCR on the 5' RACE reads. The sample holds 1,500,000 or so distinct CDR3 sequences; 40% to 45% are singletons and the top ten take about 4.1%. The source material was blood. The receptors were gathered from a woman under 30 in good health. CDR3s include the opening cysteine and the closing phenylalanine or tryptophan. D genes are given only for firm matches. Expanded clones get a size class; other rows say once, few or many, or leave the size out.

D	V	size	J	DNA	CDR3
.	TRBV7-9	few	TRBJ2-2	TGTGCCAGCAGCTTGAACCAAAGAACCGGGACGGCGAACACCGGGGAGCTGTTTTTT	CASSLNQRTGTANTGELFF
.	TRBV4-3	few	TRBJ2-3	TGCGCCAGCAGCCAAGATCCGGGTCTGATAGATACGCAGTATTTT	CASSQDPGLIDTQYF
.	TRBV27	few	TRBJ1-5	TGTGCCAGCAGTTTTACCCCCAGTCTATCAGGGCCCCAGCATTTT	CASSFTPSLSGPQHF
.	TRBV6-5	few	TRBJ2-6	TGTGCCAGCAGTTACTCGATTCGGGCCTTCTCTGGGGCCAACGTCCTGACTTTC	CASSYSIRAFSGANVLTF
.	TRBV24-1	.	TRBJ2-7	TGTGCCACCACAATGACAGCTACCTACGAGCAGTACTTC	CATTMTATYEQYF
TRBD1	TRBV27	.	TRBJ2-1	TGTGCCAGCAGTACCGATGGGGACAGGGCTTCCTACAATGAGCAGTTCTTC	CASSTDGDRASYNEQFF
.	TRBV6-1	.	TRBJ1-1	TGTGCCAGCAGTGGAGGGACCAGTTGGGGGCACGAAGCTTTCTTT	CASSGGTSWGHEAFF
.	TRBV2	.	TRBJ2-5	TGTGCCAGCAGGAACGACAGGTCGCCAGAGACCCAGTACTTC	CASRNDRSPETQYF
.	TRBV28	.	TRBJ1-1	TGTGCCAGCAGTTTATTGGGAGCAGCTTGGACTGAAGCTTTCTTT	CASSLLGAAWTEAFF
TRBD2	TRBV20-1	.	TRBJ2-7	TGCAGTGCAACCGGGACTAGCGGGGGGGCCTACGAGCAGTACTTC	CSATGTSGGAYEQYF
TRBD2	TRBV5-1	few	TRBJ2-1	TGCGCCAGCAGCTTGGCTCGCGGGAGCGTCCCCTACAATGAGCAGTTCTTC	CASSLARGSVPYNEQFF
TRBD2	TRBV20-1	.	TRBJ2-1	TGCAGTGCTAGAGGGCTAGCGGTACCCACGGATCCATACAATGAGCAGTTCTTC	CSARGLAVPTDPYNEQFF
TRBD2	TRBV4-2	many	TRBJ2-3	TGTGCCAGCAGCCAAGATCTAGCGGGAGGTGCAGATACGCAGTATTTT	CASSQDLAGGADTQYF
.	TRBV29-1	.	TRBJ1-1	TGCAGCGTTCGGACAGTTTTTGGGATGAACACTGAAGCTTTCTTT	CSVRTVFGMNTEAFF
.	TRBV15	few	TRBJ1-2	TGTGCCACCAGCAGAGATCTCCCGCGCCGTGATGGGGGCTACACCTTC	CATSRDLPRRDGGYTF
.	TRBV5-1	.	TRBJ2-7	TGCGCCAGCAGCTTGAAGGGGTCCGCCCTCTACGAGCAGTACTTC	CASSLKGSALYEQYF
.	TRBV12-3/TRBV12-4	.	TRBJ1-6	TGTGCCAGCAGCCATCCTCCACAGGGTGGTAATTCACCCCTCCACTTT	CASSHPPQGGNSPLHF
.	TRBV11-1	.	TRBJ2-1	TGTGCCAGCAGAGGGTGGCATGAGCAGTTCTTC	CASRGWHEQFF
TRBD2	TRBV14	.	TRBJ2-7	TGTGCCAGCAGCCCTTACTTAGCGGGAGGCAACTCCTACGAGCAGTACTTC	CASSPYLAGGNSYEQYF
TRBD2	TRBV11-2	.	TRBJ2-1	TGTGCCAGCAGCATCGGGACTAGCGGGAGGTATGAGCAGTTCTTC	CASSIGTSGRYEQFF
TRBD2	TRBV3-1	.	TRBJ2-1	TGTACCAGCAGCCAATTACCCGGGACTAGTATCTACAATGAGCAGTTCTTC	CTSSQLPGTSIYNEQFF
.	TRBV20-1	.	TRBJ2-3	TGCAGTGCTAGAGATCAAGCCGGACCCACAGATACGCAGTATTTT	CSARDQAGPTDTQYF
.	TRBV6-5	.	TRBJ1-2	TGTGCCACCCACATGGGGGGTGGCTACACCTTC	CATHMGGGYTF
.	TRBV27	few	TRBJ2-1	TGTGCCAGCAGTGGCTACGGGCTCTCCTACAATGAGCAGTTCTTC	CASSGYGLSYNEQFF
.	TRBV3-1	.	TRBJ2-7	TGTGCCAGCAGTATCGACAGGTGCGAGCAGTACTTC	CASSIDRCEQYF
TRBD1	TRBV5-4	.	TRBJ2-3	TGTGCCAGCAGCCGAGACAGGGGAAGATACACAGATACGCAGTATTTT	CASSRDRGRYTDTQYF
.	TRBV7-8	.	TRBJ2-7	TGTGCCAGCAGCTCGCCGGGACACCATTACGAGCAGTACTTC	CASSSPGHHYEQYF
.	TRBV20-1	few	TRBJ2-7	TGCAGTGCTGCGGCCCTGGGGTCCTACAATGAGCAGTACTTC	CSAAALGSYNEQYF
.	TRBV27	once	TRBJ2-7	TGTGCCAGCAGAGGACTATCGGACTCCTACGAGCAGTACTTC	CASRGLSDSYEQYF